The 25 T cell receptor beta chains presented below share a single source sample, sequenced in a study of Ad26.COV2.S vaccination and SARS-CoV-2 variants. Treatment reported: about 20 received Ad26.COV2.S at low or high dose, single or two shots; about 5 received placebo; per-sample allocation not given. On day 63 after the first injection, vaccine and placebo recipients gave samples. Assay used: immunoSEQ multiplex PCR; TCRdb lists only in-frame clones, some missing. This table has around 300,000 clones, 88% appearing once. The sample here was peripheral blood, taken in a trial of Ad26.COV2.S vaccine versus placebo. These receptors originate from a person between 18 and 65 years old who received the Ad26.COV2.S COVID-19 vaccine or a placebo.

V is TRBV29-1 and J is TRBJ1-5; a weak D match, TRBD1 (5 bases). The CDR3 has 14 amino acids. Deletions cut 4 bases from V and 6 bases from J, with 16 bases between. The V gene's germline CDR1 is SQVTM and CDR2 ANQGSEA. CDR3 sequence: CSVAQGAEGQPQHF. CDR3 DNA: TGCAGCGTTGCGCAAGGGGCGGAGGGTCAGCCCCAGCATTTT.

The chain recombines TRBV7-9 with TRBJ2-7, with D possibly matching TRBD2 (7 bases). The CDR3 is 15 amino acids. V gave up 5 bases and J gave up 5 bases, with 19 bases separating them. The germline V gene encodes CDR1 SEHNR and CDR2 FQNEAQ (reference sequence). CDR3 nucleotide sequence: TGTGCCAGCAGCACCCAAACCGGGGGGACAAACGAGCAGTACTTC. It codes for CASSTQTGGTNEQYF.

The sample holds one count of this clone. The genes are TRBV6-5 and TRBJ1-1; unclear D gene. Trimming removed 7 bases at V and 4 bases at J, with 7 bases between. Germline loops: CDR1 MNHEY, CDR2 SVGAGI. The CDR3 consists of 11 residues. CDR3 loop: CASTVGTEAFF. The CDR3 bases are TGTGCCAGCACCGTGGGCACTGAAGCTTTCTTT.

The chain carries TRBV29-1 and TRBJ2-7; possibly TRBD1 or TRBD2 for D (5 bases each). V shed 4 bases and J shed 5 bases, with 15 bases lying between them. There are 13 residues in the CDR3. Germline V gene lookup returns CDR1 SQVTM and CDR2 ANQGSEA. Written as DNA, the CDR3 is TGCAGCGTTGTCGGGACCGGGCGGCACGAGCAGTACTTC. Translation: CSVVGTGRHEQYF.

The V call is TRBV14, the J call TRBJ1-2; 10 positions match TRBD1. Per the germline V gene, CDR1 is SGHDN and CDR2 is FVKESK. The trim removed 4 bases at V and 8 bases at J, leaving 4 bases unmatched. The CDR3 covers 13 residues. The chain's CDR3 is CASSRWDRGGYTF. The CDR3 DNA follows: TGTGCCAGCAGCCGATGGGACAGGGGCGGCTACACCTTC.

The chain carries TRBV9 and TRBJ2-3, with 8 bases lining up with TRBD1. This CDR3 contains 16 residues. Germline lookup yields CDR1 SGDLS and CDR2 YYNGEE. The V segment lost 4 bases and the J segment 0 bases; nucleotides outside the gene matches: 7. The CDR3 bases are TGTGCCAGCAGCAAAGGGGGACAGGTTAGCACAGATACGCAGTATTTT. As protein: CASSKGGQVSTDTQYF.

The chain employs TRBV27 and TRBJ2-1; the match to TRBD2 covers 10 bases. CDR1 and CDR2 from the germline V gene are MNHEY and SMNVEV (reference sequence). The CDR3 loop spans 16 amino acids. V dropped 2 bases and J dropped 9; count of bases not matched to a gene: 10. The CDR3 sequence is CASSLGGSAGGLEQFF. The CDR3 coding sequence is TGTGCCAGCAGTTTAGGCGGGTCAGCGGGAGGGCTTGAGCAGTTCTTC.

This clone showed up just a few times. This chain connects TRBV20-1 to TRBJ2-1; 7 positions match TRBD2. V was pared by 7 bases and J by 8 bases, with 5 bases of the junction left unmatched. CDR1 DFQATT and CDR2 SNEGSKA come from the germline V gene (reference sequence). CDR3 size: 11 residues. This chain's CDR3 is CSGGGTDEQFF. As DNA, the CDR3 is TGCAGTGGGGGGGGGACCGATGAGCAGTTCTTC.

The chain has TRBV7-6 and TRBJ2-5; D gene uncertain. V was trimmed by 2 bases and J by 5 bases, leaving 3 bases between them. The CDR3 contains 11 residues. CDR1 and CDR2 (germline): SGHVS, FNYEAQ. CDR3 in DNA: TGTGCCAGCAGCTTATCGGAGACCCAGTACTTC. Residues: CASSLSETQYF.

V is TRBV5-6 and J is TRBJ2-1; D not resolved. This CDR3 region has 14 residues. Trimming stripped 5 bases from V and 0 bases from J, with 9 bases between. Germline lookup yields CDR1 SGHDT and CDR2 YYEEEE. CDR3 nucleotides: TGTGCCAGCAGTCGGTACAACTCCTACAATGAGCAGTTCTTC. Its protein is CASSRYNSYNEQFF.

The genes are TRBV12-5 and TRBJ2-5, with 10 bases that match TRBD2. This CDR3 contains 17 residues. Germline CDR1 is LGHNT and CDR2 is FRNRAP. V shed 1 base and J 0 bases; nucleotides not matched to a gene: 5. For the CDR3, the DNA is TGTGCTAGTGGTTTGGGGACTAGCGGAGGGTACCAAGAGACCCAGTACTTC. It specifies CASGLGTSGGYQETQYF.

In this sample, this clone turned up a few times. The rearrangement joins TRBV5-1 to TRBJ1-1; D ambiguous. V was cut by 0 bases and J by 0 bases, with 3 bases left in between. The CDR3 length is 13 residues. Germline V lookup: CDR1 SGHRS, CDR2 YFSETQ. CDR3 loop: CASSLAVNTEAFF. The DNA for the CDR3 is TGCGCCAGCAGCTTGGCTGTGAACACTGAAGCTTTCTTT.

The genes are TRBV3-1 (or the pseudogene TRBV3-2) and TRBJ1-1; TRBD1 might be the D (6 bases). Trimming took 0 bases from V and 7 from J, leaving 9 bases between them. The CDR3 is made up of 13 amino acids. Germline CDR1 LGHDT, CDR2 YNNKEL (reference sequence). The chain's CDR3 is CASSQDRGGEAFF. The CDR3 region has the DNA TGTGCCAGCAGCCAAGACAGGGGCGGTGAAGCTTTCTTT.

V and J are TRBV19 and TRBJ2-3; maybe TRBD1 (7 bases). V gave up 4 bases and J gave up 6 bases, with 14 bases separating them. CDR1 is LNHDA, CDR2 SQIVND, per germline (reference sequence). The CDR3 is 14 residues long. The CDR3 sequence: CASSRDRGGDTQYF. The CDR3 DNA is TGTGCCAGTAGTAGGGACAGAGGAGGGGATACGCAGTATTTT.

This chain connects TRBV25-1 to TRBJ1-2; D remains unclear. The CDR3 spans 12 residues. The V end was cut by 3 bases, the J end by 6 bases, with 8 bases between. Looked up from germline, CDR1 is MGHDK and CDR2 is SYGVNS. The chain's CDR3 is CASSESLDGYTF. The DNA of the CDR3 is TGTGCCAGCAGTGAGTCGTTAGATGGCTACACCTTC.

The CDR3 here is CASSQGQGAYSPLHF. Here the CDR3 DNA reads TGCGCCAGCAGCCAAGGACAGGGGGCTTATTCACCCCTCCACTTT. The chain links TRBV4-1 to TRBJ1-6, with TRBD1 matching 10 bases. The CDR3 is 15 residues long. Trimming at V came to 1 base and at J to 8 bases, leaving 2 bases not matched to a gene. Germline-derived CDR1 and CDR2 are MGHRA and YSYEKL.

This chain uses TRBV28 with TRBJ1-5, with D maybe TRBD1 (5 bases). The germline V gene has CDR1 MDHEN and CDR2 SYDVKM. V lost 9 bases to trimming and J lost 4 bases, with 16 bases between them. The CDR3 runs 14 residues. CDR3 DNA sequence: TGTGCCAGTTTAGTGGGGGGGGATAATCAGCCCCAGCATTTT. Its protein is CASLVGGDNQPQHF. Complete variable domain (other parts from reference TRBV28 and TRBJ1-5): DVKVTQSSRYLVKRTGEKVFLECVQDMDHENMFWYRQDPGLGLRLIYFSYDVKMKEKGDIPEGYSVSREKKERFSLILESASTNQTSMYLCASLVGGDNQPQHFGDGTRLSIL.

This rearrangement joins TRBV6-5 to TRBJ1-4; 11 bases are a match to TRBD1. There are 14 residues in the CDR3. J lost 7 bases, V lost 8 bases, and 6 bases had no gene match. CDR1 is MNHEY and CDR2 is SVGAGI in the germline V gene. The CDR3 spells CASLRDRGTEKLFF. The CDR3 DNA reads as TGTGCCAGCTTGAGGGACAGGGGGACTGAAAAACTGTTTTTT.

The chain has TRBV19 and TRBJ1-4; D gene unclear. V lost 5 bases and J 5 bases, leaving 6 bases between the germline ends. CDR1 and CDR2 (germline): LNHDA, SQIVND (reference sequence). This CDR3 spans 12 amino acids. The CDR3 bases are TGTGCCAGTAGTTTGGAAAATGAAAAACTGTTTTTT. As protein: CASSLENEKLFF.

Details on this clone: The sample holds other DNA sequences that translate to the same CDR3. The V and J genes are TRBV29-1 and TRBJ2-7; 8 nucleotides agree with TRBD1. Germline values: CDR1 SQVTM, CDR2 ANQGSEA. The J segment lost 0 bases and the V segment lost 6 bases, leaving 7 bases of the junction unmatched. The CDR3 has 14 amino acids. The CDR3 spells CSVAGTGSSYEQYF. The CDR3 nucleotides are TGCAGCGTAGCCGGGACAGGTAGCTCCTACGAGCAGTACTTC.

V gene TRBV28 combines with J gene TRBJ2-7, with TRBD2 as a possible D gene (5 bases). Germline-derived CDR1 and CDR2 are MDHEN and SYDVKM. With 5 bases removed from V and 3 bases from J, the gap between germline ends came to 17 bases. This CDR3 region has 15 residues. This CDR3 is CASSPMRARGYEQYF. CDR3 bases: TGTGCCAGCAGTCCCATGAGGGCCCGGGGCTACGAGCAGTACTTC.

The rearrangement joins TRBV5-4 to TRBJ2-1, with 11 bases aligning to TRBD2. V shed 1 base, J shed 9 bases, and the junction held 6 bases outside the gene matches. This CDR3 has 15 amino acids. Germline values: CDR1 SGHNT, CDR2 YYREEE (reference sequence). CDR3 bases: TGTGCCAGCAGCTTGAGTAGCGGGGGGGCGAGTGAGCAGTTCTTC. Translation: CASSLSSGGASEQFF.

The chain has TRBV6-5 and TRBJ2-3; 7 bases map to TRBD2. Germline V CDR1 and CDR2: MNHEY, SVGAGI. CDR3 size: 16 residues. Unmatched junction bases numbered 7, after V lost 2 bases and J lost 2 bases. The DNA of the CDR3 is TGTGCCAGCAGTTACATTAGCGGGTTTCTCACAGATACGCAGTATTTT. Its protein is CASSYISGFLTDTQYF.

This chain links TRBV30 with TRBJ2-7; either TRBD1 or TRBD2 may supply D (6 bases each). The CDR3 is 13 amino acids. Per germline, CDR1 GTSNPN and CDR2 SVGIG (reference sequence). Trimming stripped 5 bases from V and 0 bases from J, with 11 bases between. The CDR3 bases are TGTGCCTGGGGGGGGCCTGTCTCCTACGAGCAGTACTTC. Translation: CAWGGPVSYEQYF.

V is TRBV24-1 and J is TRBJ2-2; D is ambiguous. V lost 4 bases and J lost 2, with 7 bases in between. The CDR3 runs to 14 residues. Germline V CDR1 and CDR2: KGHDR, SFDVKD. The DNA of the CDR3 is TGTGCCACCAGTGAAGGATTTAACACCGGGGAGCTGTTTTTT. This translates into CATSEGFNTGELFF.